These T cell receptor beta chains were read from a single sample in a study of Graves' ophthalmopathy and Graves' hyperthyroidism. TCRdb used MiXCR to reprocess the multiplex PCR reads, holding one entry per CDR3 protein. The table lists 200,000 to 250,000 distinct CDR3 sequences, 20% to 25% of them singletons. What was sequenced was peripheral blood. These receptors were taken from a woman in her forties or fifties with Graves' ophthalmopathy. CDR3s include the opening cysteine and the closing phenylalanine or tryptophan. The D gene is left open where the match is weak. For some rows the clone size is stated as once, few or many, or as a class when expanded; others skip it.

.,.,TRBV6-2/TRBV6-3,TRBJ2-7,TGTGCCAGCAGTTACGTGGCTTACGAGCAGTACTTC,CASSYVAYEQYF
many,TRBD2,TRBV5-1,TRBJ2-5,TGCGCCAGCAGCTTGGGTAACTCGGGGGGAGAGACCCAGTACTTC,CASSLGNSGGETQYF
once,TRBD1,TRBV7-2,TRBJ1-1,TGTGCCAGCAGCATACAGGGGTGGAGTACTGAAGCTTTCTTT,CASSIQGWSTEAFF
many,TRBD1,TRBV30,TRBJ1-1,TGTGCCTCGTCCGGGACAGCCAGCACTGAAGCTTTCTTT,CASSGTASTEAFF
many,TRBD2,TRBV2,TRBJ2-7,TGTGCCAGCAGTGGGACTAGCGGATCCTACGAGCAGTACTTC,CASSGTSGSYEQYF
many,.,TRBV6-1,TRBJ2-2,TGTGCCAGCAGTGCGTCACAGGGAAACACCGGGGAGCTGTTTTTT,CASSASQGNTGELFF
many,TRBD1,TRBV12-3/TRBV12-4,TRBJ1-5,TGTGCCAGCAGTCACAACAGGGGGTTGGAGCCCCAGCATTTT,CASSHNRGLEPQHF
.,.,TRBV14,TRBJ1-1,TGTGCCAGCAGCCCCGGGATCATGAACACTGAAGCTTTCTTT,CASSPGIMNTEAFF
.,.,TRBV12-3/TRBV12-4,TRBJ2-5,TGTGCCAGCAGCTTCTCTCGGGACGAGACCCAGTACTTC,CASSFSRDETQYF
many,.,TRBV6-5,TRBJ1-2,TGTGCCAGCAGTTCCAACTATGGCTACACCTTC,CASSSNYGYTF
.,.,TRBV3-1,TRBJ2-2,TGTGCCAGCAGCCAGCAATACACCGGGGAGCTGTTTTTT,CASSQQYTGELFF
.,.,TRBV19,TRBJ2-5,TGTGCCAGTAGTATTAGAAGGTCGGGGGCGGAGGAGACCCAGTACTTC,CASSIRRSGAEETQYF
.,.,TRBV11-2,TRBJ2-5,TGTGCCAGCAGCTTAGTTGGCATGGGAGAGACCCAGTACTTC,CASSLVGMGETQYF
.,.,TRBV20-1,TRBJ1-1,TGCAGTGCTAGAGTGGTGAACACTGAAGCTTTCTTT,CSARVVNTEAFF
many,.,TRBV2,TRBJ2-2,TGTGCCAGCAGCTTAGGAGGGACCGGGGAGCTGTTTTTT,CASSLGGTGELFF
.,TRBD1,TRBV18,TRBJ1-2,TGTGCCAGCTCACCAGAACGGACAGGGCATAACTATGGCTACACCTTC,CASSPERTGHNYGYTF
few,TRBD1,TRBV19,TRBJ2-2,TGTGCCAGTAGCGGGACAGGGAGAAGGAAAAGGACCGGGGAGCTGTTTTTT,CASSGTGRRKRTGELFF
many,TRBD1,TRBV2,TRBJ1-2,TGTGCCAGCAGCTACAGGGGTGGCTATGGCTACACCTTC,CASSYRGGYGYTF
many,.,TRBV19,TRBJ1-5,TGTGCCACGAGGCCTAAACCGGGTCAGCCCCAGCATTTT,CATRPKPGQPQHF
many,.,TRBV20-1,TRBJ1-5,TGCAGTGCTATGCCCGCACCGGGCAATCAGCCCCAGCATTTT,CSAMPAPGNQPQHF
.,.,TRBV19,TRBJ2-2,TGTGCCAGTAGTACCAGGGGGGCGGCATGGCGGGAGCGGAAAACCGGGGAGCTGTTTTTT,CASSTRGAAWRERKTGELFF
few,.,TRBV18,TRBJ1-1,TGTGCCAGCTCACCCGAGAATCTGACGGTGAACACTGAAGCTTTCTTT,CASSPENLTVNTEAFF
few,.,TRBV3-1,TRBJ2-5,TGTGCCAGCAGCCAAGCCCTGCCCCACAGGGCGGGAGAGACCCAGTACTTC,CASSQALPHRAGETQYF
.,.,TRBV12-3/TRBV12-4,TRBJ1-5,TGTGCCAGCAGTGGGCGTGCACCTGTTCGGGGTCAGCCCCAGCATTTT,CASSGRAPVRGQPQHF
.,.,TRBV20-1,TRBJ2-5,TGCAGTGCTCCGACCACAACCGGCAGGGGTGGGCAAGAGACCCAGTACTTC,CSAPTTTGRGGQETQYF
many,.,TRBV29-1,TRBJ2-7,TGCAGCGTTAAGGAGGGGGACGAGCAGTACTTC,CSVKEGDEQYF
many,.,TRBV30,TRBJ1-1,TGTGCCTGGAGGTCAGCCAGAATTGAAGCTTTCTTT,CAWRSARIEAFF
many,TRBD1,TRBV6-5,TRBJ1-6,TGTGCCAGCCAACCGGGACAGGGGGTTAATTCACCCCTCCACTTT,CASQPGQGVNSPLHF
many,.,TRBV6-5,TRBJ2-7,TGTGCCAGCAGTTACGCCCAGGGGTATAGTTACGAGCAGTACTTC,CASSYAQGYSYEQYF
.,.,TRBV27,TRBJ1-1,TGTGCCAGCAGTCCCTTGGATGGACGGAGAGGGAGCACTGAAGCTTTCTTT,CASSPLDGRRGSTEAFF
many,.,TRBV6-5,TRBJ1-5,TGTGCCAGCAGTTGGGGGGGTGGCAATCAGCCCCAGCATTTT,CASSWGGGNQPQHF
few,TRBD1,TRBV29-1,TRBJ2-2,TGCAGCGCGACAGGGGGCGCGGGCGGGGAGCTGTTTTTT,CSATGGAGGELFF
.,.,TRBV2,TRBJ2-7,TGTGCCAGCACAATCGGCACCTACGAGCAGTACTTC,CASTIGTYEQYF
many,.,TRBV6-1,TRBJ1-2,TGTGCCAGCATGGGGGGTCTGGATGGCTACACCTTC,CASMGGLDGYTF
.,TRBD1,TRBV6-1,TRBJ2-2,TGTGCCAGCAGGCATCCTCAGGGGGCCGGGGAGCTGTTTTTT,CASRHPQGAGELFF
many,.,TRBV20-1,TRBJ1-6,TGCAGTGCTAAAGACAGCAACGGTTTTCGATCACCCCTCCACTTT,CSAKDSNGFRSPLHF
many,.,TRBV28,TRBJ2-5,TGTGCCAGCAGTTTAATTTTGGGGACACCTAACTTC,CASSLILGTPNF
.,TRBD2,TRBV20-1,TRBJ2-7,TGCAGTGCCGGGGGGCTAGCGGGAGTTGGGGGCTCCTACGAGCAGTACTTC,CSAGGLAGVGGSYEQYF
many,.,TRBV12-3/TRBV12-4,TRBJ2-7,TGTGCCAGCAGTTCGGGACCGATCGGTCGGTACGAGCAGTACTTC,CASSSGPIGRYEQYF
many,TRBD1,TRBV10-3,TRBJ1-2,TGTGCCATCAGTGTCGGACAGGGGTACTATGGCTACACCTTC,CAISVGQGYYGYTF
many,TRBD2,TRBV12-3/TRBV12-4,TRBJ2-7,TGTGCCAGCACCCGGGAGGGCTTCGAGCAGTACTTC,CASTREGFEQYF
many,TRBD2,TRBV20-1,TRBJ2-7,TGCAGTGCTGGGGGAGGGGCGGGGGATGGCTACGAGCAGTACTTC,CSAGGGAGDGYEQYF
many,.,TRBV4-2,TRBJ2-7,TGTGCCAGCAGCCAATTGGCCCCGCCGGAGTGGCAGTACTTC,CASSQLAPPEWQYF